This TCR beta chain emerged from a study of T cell repertoires in cytomegalovirus infection. V lost 6 bases, J lost 8 bases, and 9 bases stayed unmatched. This CDR3 is built from 14 residues. Germline V gene lookup returns CDR1 MNHEY and CDR2 SVGAGI. TCRdb itself ran the reads through MiXCR, one entry per CDR3 protein. The repertoire has some 310,000 distinct CDR3 sequences, more than 20% of them found once; the top ten carry less than 15%. This clonotype was counted between two and nine times. Its specificity is unknown. The clonotype originates from a human donor in good health (CMV status not recorded). Some clones in this sample may be carry-over from other donors' samples. Sample: cultured PBMCs, taken from culture after CMV antigen stimulation. The gene calls are TRBV6-5 and TRBJ1-2, with 10 bases that match TRBD1. CDR3 residues: CASRDRGRAGGYTF. Here the CDR3 DNA reads TGTGCCAGCAGAGACAGGGGGCGCGCGGGAGGCTACACCTTC.